One TCR beta chain is described in this entry. In its sample, this clone was seen once. It lacks a known antigen. No much larger clone exists at a distance of one base, and base qualities are not known. The data are from a study of blood T cell repertoires in COVID-19 (dated by TCRdb to the early 2020s). In terms of the full investigation: Samples covering the acute and convalescent phases of COVID-19 were provided by collaborators in the United States, Italy and Spain. Sample metadata almost always included a de-identified subject ID, COVID-19 status, age in years and sex. The material from the prospective study consisted of cDNA or gDNA derived from T cells, B-cell-depleted T cells, or PBMCs. Where available, HLA class I and class II types were obtained from metadata supplied by the sample provider rather than from assay-based typing. The samples were drawn from the first 160 participants of the ongoing ImmuneRACE study and from 1,254 subjects provided by 6 global collaborators. Subjects who had been exposed to COVID-19, were actively infected with it, or had recovered from it provided the deeply sampled blood TCRbeta repertoires that made up the dataset. The repertoires were released in a freely available public database meant as a resource for research on the immune response to SARS-CoV-2.

The immunoSEQ Assay, a bias-controlled multiplex PCR, was used to amplify TCRbeta CDR3 regions from genomic DNA. The published analysis was carried out like this. The number of nucleated cells in each sample was estimated by amplification of reference gene primers within the assay. To quantify the absolute abundance of each unique TCRbeta CDR3 rearrangement, sequence reads were collapsed and filtered. For each sample, productive Simpson clonality was calculated as the square root of Simpson's diversity index over productive rearrangements. Not all clones reach the TCRdb copy of this immuneACCESS table, which keeps in-frame sequences only. Checked studies attribute under half of the gap to unresolved V genes and leave the rest unexplained. The DNA gave D and trimming, while V, J and clone size come from that table. This sample comprises approximately 250,000 clones, 75% to 90% of them detected only once. The ten largest make up roughly 13% of the sample.

General findings and caveats noted by the study authors: How much clinical and demographic metadata was included differed by source and by participant, and the metadata was provided uncurated.

Germline trimming: 5 bases from V, 1 base from J; junction bases outside gene matches: 9. Taken from cysteine to phenylalanine, the CDR3 has 17 residues. Just the 51-base CDR3 DNA is kept, in frame starting at base 1. The germline V gene encodes CDR1 LNHNV and CDR2 YYDKDF (reference sequence). In Seattle, one collaborating source enrolled patients while the infection was active and tracked those patients longitudinally over the course of disease. Each collaborating institution followed its own protocols to collect whole blood in K2EDTA tubes. Collaborator samples were shipped for TCRbeta analysis as frozen whole blood, isolated PBMCs, or DNA extracted from either sample type.

The chain links TRBV15 with TRBJ2-3, and TRBD2 aligns with 10 junction nucleotides. The sample taken for sequencing was peripheral blood. The source is a woman aged 70 to 79 with COVID-19, enrolled during active disease. The CDR3 sequence is CATSPTAGTSGTDTQYF. DNA sequence: TGTGCCACCAGCCCTACTGCGGGGACTAGCGGCACAGATACGCAGTATTTT.